The T cell receptor beta chain described here comes from a study of T cell repertoires in cytomegalovirus infection. On the study more broadly: Public TCR beta signatures were indicative of both CMV infection and a matching HLA type. Study findings and constraints: Carriage of CMV together with the relevant HLA was identifiable through cumulative public TCR beta family frequency. In two of eight donors, the top clonotype was HLA-C-restricted CMV-specific.

The CDR3 has 15 amino acids. In germline, CDR1 is LGHNA, CDR2 YSLEER. V lost 0 bases and J 3 bases, leaving 11 bases between the germline ends. TCRdb ran MiXCR on the reads and lists one entry per CDR3 protein. This table holds roughly 230,000 distinct CDR3 sequences, 6.5% found once. This clonotype was picked up many times. The antigen is unknown. The specimen sequenced was PBMCs. This receptor was taken from a human donor in good health (CMV status not recorded). Some clones in this sample may be carry-over from other donors' samples. The chain joins TRBV4-3 to TRBJ1-1; TRBD1 is a possible D gene (6 bases). CDR3 in amino acids: CASSQEDREYTEAFF. CDR3 bases: TGCGCCAGCAGCCAAGAGGACAGAGAATACACTGAAGCTTTCTTT.